The present entry profiles one T cell receptor beta chain with its context. Its antigen is still unknown. This entry belongs to a study of cytomegalovirus exposure and HLA in healthy donors. Study-wide findings and caveats: Follow-up analysis seemed to connect common viral pathogens with several of the most significant clusters identified. The authors later found most CMV-associated TCR beta chains appeared HLA-restricted. It was in a later analysis that TCR association rates were seen to vary by HLA locus, highest for DRB1 and lowest for HLA-C.

This CDR3 is 15 amino acids long. Trimming shortened V by 5 bases and J by 5 bases, and 18 bases separated the two germline ends. CDR1 and CDR2 from the germline V gene are MDHEN and SYDVKM. The PCR made use of 60 Vbeta and 13 Jbeta primers. Clones were sequenced by immunoSEQ multiplex PCR, and TCRdb holds only the in-frame ones, with some missing. The data show fewer than 200,000 clones, 80% to 90% seen once. The clonotype was recovered from a woman under 30 in good health and CMV-seronegative. What was sequenced was PBMCs. The chain uses TRBV28 and TRBJ1-1; D is unresolved. CDR3 sequence: CASSPHSTGGTEAFF. CDR3 nucleotides: TGTGCCAGCAGTCCCCATTCGACCGGCGGGACTGAAGCTTTCTTT.